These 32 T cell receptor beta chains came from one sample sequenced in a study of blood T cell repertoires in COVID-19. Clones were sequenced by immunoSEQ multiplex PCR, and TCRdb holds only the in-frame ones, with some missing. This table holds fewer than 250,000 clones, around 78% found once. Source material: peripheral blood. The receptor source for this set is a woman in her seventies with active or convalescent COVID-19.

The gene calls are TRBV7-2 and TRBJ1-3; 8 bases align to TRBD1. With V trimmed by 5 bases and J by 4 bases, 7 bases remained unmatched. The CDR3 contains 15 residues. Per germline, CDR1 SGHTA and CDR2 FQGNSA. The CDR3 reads CASSHGQGRGNTIYF. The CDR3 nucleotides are TGTGCCAGCAGCCATGGACAGGGCCGGGGAAACACCATATATTTT.

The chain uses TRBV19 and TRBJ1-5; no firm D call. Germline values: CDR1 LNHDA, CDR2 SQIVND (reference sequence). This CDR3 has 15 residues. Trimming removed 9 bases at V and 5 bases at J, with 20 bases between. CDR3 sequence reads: CASTPLGDGDQPQHF. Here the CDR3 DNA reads TGTGCCAGCACCCCTTTGGGAGACGGGGATCAGCCCCAGCATTTT.

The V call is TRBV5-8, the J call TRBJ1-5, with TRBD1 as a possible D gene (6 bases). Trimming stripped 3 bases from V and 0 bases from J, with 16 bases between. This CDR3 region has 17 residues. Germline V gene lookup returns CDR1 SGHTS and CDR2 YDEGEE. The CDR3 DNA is TGTGCCAGCAGCTCCGCCATGACAGGTTATAGCAATCAGCCCCAGCATTTT. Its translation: CASSSAMTGYSNQPQHF.

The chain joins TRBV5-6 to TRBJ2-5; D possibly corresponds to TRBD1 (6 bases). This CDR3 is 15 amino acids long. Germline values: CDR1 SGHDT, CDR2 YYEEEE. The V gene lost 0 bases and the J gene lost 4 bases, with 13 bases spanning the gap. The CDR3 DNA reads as TGTGCCAGCAGCTTGGGACCGGTACAGGGAGAGACCCAGTACTTC. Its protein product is CASSLGPVQGETQYF.

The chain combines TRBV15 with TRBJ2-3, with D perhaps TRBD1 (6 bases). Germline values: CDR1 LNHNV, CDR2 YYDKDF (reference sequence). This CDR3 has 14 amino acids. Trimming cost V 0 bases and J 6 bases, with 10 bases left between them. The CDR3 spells CATSREVGADTQYF. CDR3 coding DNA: TGTGCCACCAGCAGAGAGGTGGGGGCCGATACGCAGTATTTT.

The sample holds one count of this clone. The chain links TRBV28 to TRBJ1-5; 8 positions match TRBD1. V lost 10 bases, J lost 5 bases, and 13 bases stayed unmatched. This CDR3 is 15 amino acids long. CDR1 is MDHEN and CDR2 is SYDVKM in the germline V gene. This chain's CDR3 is CATRRTDRGDQPQHF. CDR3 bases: TGTGCCACCCGTCGCACCGACAGGGGAGATCAGCCCCAGCATTTT. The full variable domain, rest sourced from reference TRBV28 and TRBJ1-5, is DVKVTQSSRYLVKRTGEKVFLECVQDMDHENMFWYRQDPGLGLRLIYFSYDVKMKEKGDIPEGYSVSREKKERFSLILESASTNQTSMYLCATRRTDRGDQPQHFGDGTRLSIL.

The CDR3 spells CASRVNLGAGGASGANVLTF. The CDR3 DNA is TGTGCCAGCAGGGTAAATTTGGGGGCAGGGGGCGCATCTGGGGCCAACGTCCTGACTTTC. V gene TRBV28 combines with J gene TRBJ2-6, with TRBD1 identical over 8 bases. Germline lookup yields CDR1 MDHEN and CDR2 SYDVKM. The CDR3 runs to 20 residues. V dropped 6 bases and J dropped 1; count of bases not matched to a gene: 17.

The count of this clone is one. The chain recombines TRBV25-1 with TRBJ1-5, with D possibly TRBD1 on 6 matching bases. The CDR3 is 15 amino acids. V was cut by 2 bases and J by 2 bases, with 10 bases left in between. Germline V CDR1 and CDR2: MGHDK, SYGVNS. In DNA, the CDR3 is TGTGCCAGCAGTGAACAGGGGAAGGGCAATCAGCCCCAGCATTTT. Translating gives CASSEQGKGNQPQHF.

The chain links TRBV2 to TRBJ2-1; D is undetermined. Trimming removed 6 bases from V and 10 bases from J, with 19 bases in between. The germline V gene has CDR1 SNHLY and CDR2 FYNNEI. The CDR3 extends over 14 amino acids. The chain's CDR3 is CASRLILTGGEQFF. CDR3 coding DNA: TGTGCCAGCAGGCTCATCCTGACTGGTGGGGAGCAGTTCTTC.

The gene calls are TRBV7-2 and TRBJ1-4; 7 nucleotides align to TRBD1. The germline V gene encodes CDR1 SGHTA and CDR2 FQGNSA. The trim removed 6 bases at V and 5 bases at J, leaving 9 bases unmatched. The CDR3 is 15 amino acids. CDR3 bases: TGTGCCAGCAGACCCCGCCAGGGGGGAAATGAAAAACTGTTTTTT. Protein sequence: CASRPRQGGNEKLFF.

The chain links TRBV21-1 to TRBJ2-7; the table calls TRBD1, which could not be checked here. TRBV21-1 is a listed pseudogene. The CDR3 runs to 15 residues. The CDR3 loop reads CASSILTVPSYEQYF. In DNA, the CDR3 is TGTGCCAGCAGCATTTTGACAGTGCCCTCCTACGAGCAGTACTTC.

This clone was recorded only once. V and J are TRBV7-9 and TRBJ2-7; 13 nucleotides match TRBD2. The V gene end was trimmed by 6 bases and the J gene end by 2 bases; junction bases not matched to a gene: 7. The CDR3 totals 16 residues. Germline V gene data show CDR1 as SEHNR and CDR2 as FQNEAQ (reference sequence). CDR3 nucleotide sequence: TGTGCCAGCAGTCCGAGAGGACTAGCGGGGGCCTACGAGCAGTACTTC. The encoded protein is CASSPRGLAGAYEQYF.

This CDR3 is CASSIGTGQATNEKLFF. CDR3 DNA sequence: TGTGCCAGTAGTATTGGGACAGGGCAAGCAACTAATGAAAAACTGTTTTTT. The chain joins TRBV19 to TRBJ1-4; 9 bases agree with TRBD1. Trimming took 3 bases from V and 0 from J; bases not matched to a gene: 5. The CDR3 is made up of 17 amino acids. Germline V gene lookup returns CDR1 LNHDA and CDR2 SQIVND (reference sequence).

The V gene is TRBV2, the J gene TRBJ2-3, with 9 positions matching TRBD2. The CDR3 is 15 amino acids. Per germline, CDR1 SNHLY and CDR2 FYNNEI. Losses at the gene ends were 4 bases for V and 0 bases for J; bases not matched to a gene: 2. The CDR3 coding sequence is TGTGCCAGCAGTGGACTAGCGGCTAGCACAGATACGCAGTATTTT. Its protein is CASSGLAASTDTQYF.

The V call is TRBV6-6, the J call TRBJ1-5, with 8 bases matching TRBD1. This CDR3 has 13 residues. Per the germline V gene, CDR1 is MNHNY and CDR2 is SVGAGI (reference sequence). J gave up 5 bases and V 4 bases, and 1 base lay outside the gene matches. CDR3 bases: TGTGCCAGCAGTTCACAGGGGGATCAGCCCCAGCATTTT. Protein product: CASSSQGDQPQHF.

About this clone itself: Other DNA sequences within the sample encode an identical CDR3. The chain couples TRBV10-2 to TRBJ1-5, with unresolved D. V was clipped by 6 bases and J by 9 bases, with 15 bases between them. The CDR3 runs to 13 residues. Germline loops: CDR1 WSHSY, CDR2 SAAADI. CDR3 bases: TGCGCCAGCAGGGTAGAGGTTCGGTCGCCCCAGCATTTT. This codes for CASRVEVRSPQHF.

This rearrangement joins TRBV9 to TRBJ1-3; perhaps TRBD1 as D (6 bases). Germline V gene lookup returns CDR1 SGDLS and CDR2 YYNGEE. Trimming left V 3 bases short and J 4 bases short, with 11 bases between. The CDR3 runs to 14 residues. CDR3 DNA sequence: TGTGCCAGCAGCGACCCTACAGGGGGAAACACCATATATTTT. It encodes CASSDPTGGNTIYF.

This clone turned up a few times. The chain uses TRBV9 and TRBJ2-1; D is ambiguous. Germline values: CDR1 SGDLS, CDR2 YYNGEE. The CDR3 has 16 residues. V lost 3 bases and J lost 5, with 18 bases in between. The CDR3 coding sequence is TGTGCCAGCAGCGCCAGTCAAGTGATGGTGAACAATGAGCAGTTCTTC. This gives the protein CASSASQVMVNNEQFF.

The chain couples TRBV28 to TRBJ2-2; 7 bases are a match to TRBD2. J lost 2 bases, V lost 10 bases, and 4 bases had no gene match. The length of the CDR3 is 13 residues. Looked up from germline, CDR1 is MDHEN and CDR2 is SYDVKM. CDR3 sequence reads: CATVAGNTGELFF. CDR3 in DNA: TGTGCCACTGTAGCGGGCAACACCGGGGAGCTGTTTTTT.

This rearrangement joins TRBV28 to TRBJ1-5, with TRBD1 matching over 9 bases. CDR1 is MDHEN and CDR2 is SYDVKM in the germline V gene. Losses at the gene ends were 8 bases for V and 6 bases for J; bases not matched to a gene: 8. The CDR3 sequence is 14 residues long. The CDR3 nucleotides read TGTGCCAGCCGGACAGGGGCTGAGGGTCAGCCCCAGCATTTT. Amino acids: CASRTGAEGQPQHF.

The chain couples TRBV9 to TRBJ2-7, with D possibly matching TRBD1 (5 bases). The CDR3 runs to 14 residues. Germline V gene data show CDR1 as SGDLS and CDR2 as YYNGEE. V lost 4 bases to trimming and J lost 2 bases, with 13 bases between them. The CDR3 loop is CASSPSTDTYEQYF. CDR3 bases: TGTGCCAGCAGCCCTTCGACAGATACCTACGAGCAGTACTTC.

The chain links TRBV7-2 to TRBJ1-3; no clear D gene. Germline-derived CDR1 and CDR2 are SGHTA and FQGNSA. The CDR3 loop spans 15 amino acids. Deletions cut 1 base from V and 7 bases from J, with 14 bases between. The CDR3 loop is CASSLVAAGGNTIYF. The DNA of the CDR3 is TGTGCCAGCAGCTTAGTAGCTGCCGGAGGGAACACCATATATTTT.

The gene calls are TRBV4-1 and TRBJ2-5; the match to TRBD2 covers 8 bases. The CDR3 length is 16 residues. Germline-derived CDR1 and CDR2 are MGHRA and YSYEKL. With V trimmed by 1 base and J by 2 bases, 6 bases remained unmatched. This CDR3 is CASSQGYGGGQETQYF. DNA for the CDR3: TGCGCCAGCAGCCAAGGGTACGGGGGGGGGCAAGAGACCCAGTACTTC.

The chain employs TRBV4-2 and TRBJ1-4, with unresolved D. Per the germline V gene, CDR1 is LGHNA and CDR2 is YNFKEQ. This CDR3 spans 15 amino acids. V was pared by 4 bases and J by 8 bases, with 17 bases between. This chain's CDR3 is CASSLTPGQQEKLFF. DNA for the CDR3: TGTGCCAGCAGCCTTACTCCTGGCCAACAGGAAAAACTGTTTTTT.

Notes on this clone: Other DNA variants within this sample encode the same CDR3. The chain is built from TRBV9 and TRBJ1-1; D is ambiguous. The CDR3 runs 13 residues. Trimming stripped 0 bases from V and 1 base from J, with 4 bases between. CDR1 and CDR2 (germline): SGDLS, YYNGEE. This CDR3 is CASSVVSNTEAFF. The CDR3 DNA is TGTGCCAGCAGCGTAGTATCGAACACTGAAGCTTTCTTT.

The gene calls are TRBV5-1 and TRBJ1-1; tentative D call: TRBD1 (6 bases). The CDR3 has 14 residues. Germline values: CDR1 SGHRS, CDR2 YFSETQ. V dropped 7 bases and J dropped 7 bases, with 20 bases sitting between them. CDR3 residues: CASRLRGGTGEAFF. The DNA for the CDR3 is TGCGCCAGCCGCCTTAGGGGGGGCACCGGTGAAGCTTTCTTT.

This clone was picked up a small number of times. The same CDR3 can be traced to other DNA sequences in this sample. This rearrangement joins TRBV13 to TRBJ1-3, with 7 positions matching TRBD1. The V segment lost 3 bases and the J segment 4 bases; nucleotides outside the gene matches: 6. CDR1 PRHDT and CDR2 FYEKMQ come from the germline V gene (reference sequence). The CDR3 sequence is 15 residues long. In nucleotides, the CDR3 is TGTGCCAGCAGCTTGAACAGGGGTTCCGGAAACACCATATATTTT. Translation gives CASSLNRGSGNTIYF.

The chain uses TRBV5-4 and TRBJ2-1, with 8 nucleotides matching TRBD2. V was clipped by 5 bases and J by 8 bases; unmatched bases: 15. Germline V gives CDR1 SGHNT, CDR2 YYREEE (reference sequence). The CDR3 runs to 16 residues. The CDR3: CASRAGTRGLGDEQFF. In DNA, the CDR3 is TGTGCCAGCAGGGCCGGGACTAGAGGATTAGGGGATGAGCAGTTCTTC.

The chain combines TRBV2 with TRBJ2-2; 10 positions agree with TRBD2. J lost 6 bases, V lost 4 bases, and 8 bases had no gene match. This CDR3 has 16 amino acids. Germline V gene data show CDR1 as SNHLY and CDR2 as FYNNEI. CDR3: CASSVASGGASGELFF. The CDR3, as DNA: TGTGCCAGCAGTGTTGCCAGCGGGGGGGCCTCCGGGGAGCTGTTTTTT.

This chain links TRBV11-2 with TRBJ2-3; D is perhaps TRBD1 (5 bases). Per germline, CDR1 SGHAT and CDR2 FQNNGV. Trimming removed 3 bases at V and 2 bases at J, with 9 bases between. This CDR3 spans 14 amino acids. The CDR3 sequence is CASSFPGITDTQYF. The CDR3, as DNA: TGTGCCAGCAGCTTCCCAGGGATCACAGATACGCAGTATTTT.

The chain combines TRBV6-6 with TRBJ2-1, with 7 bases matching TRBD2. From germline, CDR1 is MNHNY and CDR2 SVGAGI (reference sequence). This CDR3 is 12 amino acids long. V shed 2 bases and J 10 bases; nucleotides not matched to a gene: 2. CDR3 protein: CASSYAGEEQFF. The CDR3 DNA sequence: TGTGCCAGCAGTTACGCGGGAGAAGAGCAGTTCTTC.

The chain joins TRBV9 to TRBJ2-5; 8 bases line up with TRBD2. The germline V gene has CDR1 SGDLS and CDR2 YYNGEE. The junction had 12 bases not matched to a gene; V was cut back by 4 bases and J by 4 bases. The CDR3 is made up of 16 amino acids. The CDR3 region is CASSPGDGRARETQYF. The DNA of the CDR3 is TGTGCCAGCAGCCCAGGGGACGGGAGGGCCAGAGAGACCCAGTACTTC.